This T cell receptor beta chain is drawn from a study of T cell changes during pregnancy in multiple sclerosis. The method was immunoSEQ multiplex PCR; TCRdb's version includes in-frame clones alone and lacks a portion of them. This sample has 85,000 to 100,000 clones, with around 92% found just once. The CDR3 spans 14 residues. The germline V and J ends were trimmed by 5 bases and 3 bases, with 10 bases remaining between them. The germline V gene encodes CDR1 SEHNR and CDR2 FQNEAQ (reference sequence). This clone was observed a handful of times. This receptor was obtained from a female donor with multiple sclerosis, enrolled in a pregnancy study. The sample was peripheral blood, taken in the first trimester of pregnancy. The chain joins TRBV7-9 to TRBJ2-2, with D possibly matching TRBD1 (6 bases). The CDR3 loop is CASSPGQYTGELFF. The DNA of the CDR3 is TGTGCCAGCAGCCCAGGACAGTACACCGGGGAGCTGTTTTTT.